This T cell receptor beta chain was sequenced in a study of T-cell memory formation after mild COVID-19. TCRdb re-called the 5' RACE reads with MiXCR, one entry per CDR3 protein. Among around 250,000 distinct CDR3 sequences listed, around 10% were seen once. With regard to this clonotype: Its antigen is still unknown.

The study, taken as a whole, reports: Cross-reactive memory appears to have joined, as suggested by some responding clones showing up in pre-infection memory. CD4+ clones that contracted lay mainly in CM and EM; CD8+ ones lay in EMRA. Later expanders leaned CD4+, whereas day 15 to 85 contracting clones were balanced CD4/CD8.

The V end lost 6 bases, the J end lost 5 bases, and 15 bases lay between the germline ends. Germline V lookup: CDR1 SGHKS, CDR2 YYEKEE (reference sequence). This CDR3 is 13 amino acids long. The receptor comes from a man younger than 35 who had mild COVID-19 (a few samples of this study predate the infection). Cell type and time point are not known. V and J are TRBV5-5 and TRBJ2-7; D is unclear. Sequencing was carried out using PBMCs or a T cell subset sorted from them (not recorded which). The CDR3 reads CASTLWGMDEQYF. The DNA for the CDR3 is TGTGCCAGCACCCTTTGGGGAATGGACGAGCAGTACTTC.